The clone carrying this TCR beta chain was recorded a few times. The data originate from a study of blood T cell repertoires in COVID-19. The wider study: T cells, B-cell-depleted T cells, or PBMCs provided the cDNA or gDNA that served as material.

Germline V lookup: CDR1 SGHNT, CDR2 YYREEE (reference sequence). The CDR3 contains 12 residues. Germline trimming cut 2 bases from V and 13 bases from J; bases unmatched to any gene: 3. Sequenced by immunoSEQ multiplex PCR; TCRdb stores in-frame clones only, minus some. The profile shows a few hundred thousand clones, roughly 80% of them singletons. Residents of over 20 US areas, aged about 18 to 100 years, made up the participants. Cohorts were determined from participant-reported clinical history. In Cohort 3, a recovered donor had either two negative PCRs, clearance, or symptom resolution. The chain joins TRBV5-4 to TRBJ1-6; TRBD1 agrees at 7 bases. The origin of this receptor is a woman aged 45-60 years who had recovered from COVID-19. The specimen was PBMCs or T cells enriched from blood (not recorded which). CDR3 DNA sequence: TGTGCCAGCAGCTTAGACAGGGACCCCCTCCACTTT. This encodes CASSLDRDPLHF.